Included here is one T cell receptor beta chain sequence, with context. Other DNA sequences in this sample translate to the same CDR3. The record originates from a study of blood T cell repertoires in COVID-19. Study context: The United States, Italy and Spain supplied acute and convalescent COVID-19 samples.

Trimming stripped 2 bases from V and 0 bases from J, with 6 bases between. The CDR3 sequence is 15 residues long. CDR1 is SGHRS and CDR2 is YFSETQ in the germline V gene. Study processing details: Amplification of reference gene primers was used by the study to estimate nucleated cell counts. Profiled with immunoSEQ multiplex PCR; TCRdb holds only in-frame clones, not every one. V and J calls and clone size are given by that table; D and trimming were obtained from the DNA. The data hold roughly 190,000 clones, with 88% observed a single time. J is TRBJ2-6 and V is TRBV5-1; perhaps TRBD1 as D (6 bases). This sequence was found in a man aged 40-50 years with active or convalescent COVID-19. Sequenced: peripheral blood. CDR3 DNA: TGCGCCAGCAGCTTACAGGGCTCTGGGGCCAACGTCCTGACTTTC. Its protein product is CASSLQGSGANVLTF.